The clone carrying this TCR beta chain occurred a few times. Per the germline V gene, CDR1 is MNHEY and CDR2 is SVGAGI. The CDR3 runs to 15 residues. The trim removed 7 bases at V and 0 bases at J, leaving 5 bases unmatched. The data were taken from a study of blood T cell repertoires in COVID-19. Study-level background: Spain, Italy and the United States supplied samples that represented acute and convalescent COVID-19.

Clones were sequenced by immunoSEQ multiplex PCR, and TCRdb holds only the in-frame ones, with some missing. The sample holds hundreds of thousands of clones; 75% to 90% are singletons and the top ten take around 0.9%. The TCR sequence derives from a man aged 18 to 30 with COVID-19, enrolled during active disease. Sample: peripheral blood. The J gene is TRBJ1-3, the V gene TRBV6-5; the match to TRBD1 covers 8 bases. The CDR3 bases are TGTGCCAGCACCAGGGACAGGTTCTCTGGAAACACCATATATTTT. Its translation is CASTRDRFSGNTIYF.